Reported below is one T cell receptor beta chain. V trimming: 10 bases; J trimming: 7 bases; junction bases outside the gene matches: 10. The CDR3 runs 14 residues. Germline lookup yields CDR1 SNHLY and CDR2 FYNNEI. The sample comes from a study of CD8+ T cells in alopecia areata. The treatment here: oral pan-JAK inhibitor, 5-10 mg twice daily. Investigators isolated RNA and reverse transcribed it into cDNA to act as the sequencing template. Clones were sequenced by immunoSEQ multiplex PCR, and TCRdb holds only the in-frame ones, with some missing. The sample includes some 110,000 clones, 58% of them seen just once.

This specimen was CD8+ T cells sorted from blood, taken at week 4, from a patient treated with tofacitinib. This chain uses TRBV2 with TRBJ1-2; 12 bases match TRBD1. This receptor was obtained from a human donor with alopecia areata. The CDR3 region has the DNA TGTGCCACCCGGCCGGGACAGGGGGCTCGTGGCTACACCTTC. It codes for CATRPGQGARGYTF.